This T cell receptor beta chain is from a study of cytomegalovirus exposure and HLA in healthy donors (dated by TCRdb to the late 2010s). For context, the study as a whole: In an earlier analysis of roughly 500 of the donors, 276 Gb of sequence data and 117 million unique TCR beta sequences from roughly 180 million T cells were reported. Typing coverage differed by locus: A, B, C, DRB1 and DQB1 were typed in about 629-630 donors, DQA1 in about 500, DPA1 in around 580, and DPB1 in roughly 470. Donor age, sex, ethnicity and CMV serostatus were compiled together with the repertoire data. The later analysis used no new phenotypic data to find candidate immune exposures, relying instead on TCR beta sequences and their occurrence across donors. All discovery cohort repertoires had been generated using a single sequencing platform. A separate validation cohort of roughly 130 different subjects was used in addition to the approximately 610-subject first cohort. Among under 450 genotyped donors of the cohort, an average of about 240,000 unique TCR beta nucleotide sequences were sequenced per donor, roughly a sixth of them non-productive. To predict cytomegalovirus infection status, the study combined high-throughput TCR immunosequencing, statistical association of individual TCRs with disease status, and machine learning. The study aimed to test whether cataloging public T cell receptors could reveal signatures of past pathogen exposure. In a later analysis, previously published TCR beta repertoires from about 670 donors were re-analyzed and high-resolution HLA genotyping was added so that TCR occurrence patterns could be studied. Both class I and class II loci were covered by HLA typing, at four-digit resolution. The study used immunosequencing to profile the T cell repertoires of about 670 subjects and linked those repertoires to cytomegalovirus serostatus. In a later genetic analysis, genome-wide SNP genotypes for about 65% of the roughly 700 donors were used, and that subset was treated as a discovery cohort. Of the 300 to 450 genotyped donors, 81% were placed in the genetic ancestry cluster associated with self-reported Caucasian donors. Four or five DR-DQ haplotypes were handled as single units for association and clustering because linkage in the cohort was strong. An earlier analysis of 587 of the donors applied high-throughput TCR beta sequencing to assess whether each TCR beta V gene segment acted as functional or pseudogenic. About 330 gigabases of sequencing data and 70 million to 95 million unique TCR sequences made up an early release that covered nearly 650 HLA-typed donors. Paper-wide results and their limitations: It was suggested by the authors that the approach could potentially be generalized to other disease states and immunological phenotypes. A later analysis associated 15,000 to 20,000 TCR beta sequences with specific HLA alleles at a false discovery rate of 0.05. Compared with equally common non-associated chains, HLA-associated TCR beta chains in a later analysis were more clonally expanded and had lower generation probabilities. In an earlier analysis of several hundred of the donors, most TCR beta V segments were observed in productive rearrangements about 87% or about 30% of the time, broadly matching IMGT annotations. Linkage disequilibrium might explain the correlated functional status among segregating V segments, but an unknown experimental factor could not be ruled out. A later genetic analysis associated a missense DCLRE1C variant with V-gene and J-gene trimming of TCR beta chains, and an independent cohort replicated the association. The study listed 164 TCR beta chains as associated with cytomegalovirus. A further reported finding was that TCR beta sequences accurately predicted the HLA-A and HLA-B alleles for most subjects in the first cohort. The 87-base-pair reads could not distinguish some IMGT-functional V segments, including TRBV6-2 and TRBV6-3, so those segments were excluded. Several of the top co-occurrence clusters appeared to be linked to parvovirus B19, influenza, CMV and Epstein-Barr virus, according to a later analysis. Immune exposure information for the cohort was limited to CMV serostatus. Most TCR sequences were observed very rarely across donors, whereas some public TCRs were present in many individuals. The classifier was reported to diagnose cytomegalovirus status with high specificity and sensitivity in both the original and validation cohorts. Roughly 15 rarely observed V segments, including chromosome 9 orphons, were excluded from the earlier analysis of several hundred of the donors because counts were too low. The presence/absence analyses assumed that sequencing depth was roughly uniform across donors, and that assumption may not be true. A later analysis found that TCR association rates varied across HLA loci, with DRB1 alleles showing the most associated TCRs and HLA-C alleles the fewest. According to a later analysis, most CMV-associated TCR beta chains appeared to be HLA-restricted, and the HLA associations seemed to be driven largely by CMV exposure. In this cohort, only TCR beta chains were sequenced, and detectable features were limited by the absence of alpha or paired-chain data. According to a later genetic analysis, donors in an Asian-associated ancestry cluster had fewer N-insertions in productive TCRs than the approximately 650-donor mean. Strong co-occurrence of HLA alleles, especially DR and DQ, made assigning TCR associations to individual alleles difficult. In vitro tests confirmed that a few of the cytomegalovirus-associated TCR beta chains recognize cytomegalovirus antigens. A cluster of highly shared sequence variants was judged likely to be a technical artifact of the sequencing pipeline. HLA typing was unavailable for some donors at each locus, so association tests used only the typed subset.

The library was built by means of the immunoSEQ multiplex PCR assay. A mixture of 60 forward primers for TCR Vbeta segments and 13 reverse primers for TCR Jbeta segments was used in the multiplex PCR. A multiplex PCR assay on genomic DNA amplified the CDR3 region of rearranged TCR beta genes. Amplified TCR beta libraries were sequenced as 87-base-pair reads on the Illumina HiSeq System. As for how the authors treated the data: A later analysis counted tens of millions of unique TCR beta chains across the 550 to 800 repertoires, and some 12 million of these chains were shared by at least two donors. To remove PCR and sequencing errors, raw reads were error-corrected and collapsed into unique sequences using a nearest-neighbor algorithm that merged closely related sequences. CDR3 sequences were aligned to IMGT reference sequences to assign V, D and J gene segments. Each retained sequence needed at least a six-nucleotide match to both a V gene segment and a J gene segment. Rearrangements were classified as productive when the CDR3 lacked stop codons and remained in frame with V and J, and all other rearrangements were classified as non-productive. Following IMGT convention, CDR3 was defined as the stretch from the second conserved V-encoded cysteine to the conserved J-encoded phenylalanine. The earlier analysis of about 560 of the donors excluded any sequence lacking an unambiguous match to a single V gene segment. In an earlier analysis of approximately 590 of the donors, a V segment was called functional when productive rearrangements were above 56.7%, and segregating when the standard deviation between donors exceeded 5%. A statistical classification framework was developed to diagnose cytomegalovirus status using the catalog of TCR beta chain sequences. A later analysis assigned V and J genes by comparing TCR nucleotide sequences with IMGT/GENE-DB human TR gene sequences. Using the TCRdist pipeline, a later analysis assigned CDR3 sequences along with most-parsimonious VDJ recombination scenarios. In a later analysis, every TCR beta chain was defined by the combination of its CDR3 amino acid sequence and its V-gene family, and reads without a unique V-gene family were dropped. To address suspected cross-contamination and a sequencing artifact, a later analysis removed 592 highly shared, low-generation-probability nucleotide sequences. A later analysis calculated a clonal expansion index for each public chain from normalized within-repertoire ranks of inferred template counts. A later analysis computed generation probabilities with a VDJ recombination model fitted to out-of-frame rearrangements, and checked the results against IGoR. In a later analysis, hypergeometric tests were used to score TCR-TCR, TCR-HLA and TCR-CMV co-occurrence, with a repertoire-size bias correction applied to TCR pairs. A later analysis estimated false discovery rates by permuting HLA or CMV assignments 20 times. In a later analysis, co-occurring TCRs were grouped using DBSCAN, and TCRdist sequence similarity was added for clustering within HLA-allele-positive subsets. For co-occurrence clustering, repertoires with fewer than 30,000 or more than 120,000 public chains were excluded, along with five or six repertoires with anomalous nucleotide sharing. The source is immuneACCESS, and TCRdb retained only in-frame sequences with V and J called. Part of the clones is not carried over; for the studies checked, unresolved V genes explain less than half of this, and the remainder is unexplained. That table furnishes V, J and clone size, whereas the DNA furnished D and trimming. Counted in this sample were 150,000 to 200,000 clones; 10% to 15% of them appeared once. The ten biggest clones cover approximately 8.3% of the sample.

The cohort consisted of fewer than 700 healthy bone marrow donors. All cohort members were sampled while nominally healthy, although unrecorded immune exposures were likely present. The donor tested CMV seropositive, placing the donor among the 289 seropositive members of the cohort. Each donor provided a peripheral blood sample, and peripheral blood mononuclear cells were used for TCR beta sequencing. The Qiagen DNeasy Blood Extraction Kit was used to extract genomic DNA from the blood cell samples. Its CDR3 holds 12 amino acids, cysteine through phenylalanine. Only the CDR3 region is kept as DNA, spanning 36 bases read in frame from base 1. The germline V gene (reference sequence) yields MNHNY for CDR1 and SVGAGI for CDR2. The V end gives up 4 bases and the J end 7 bases, leaving 4 bases in the junction not matched to a gene. This clone has a handful of counts. Its binding antigen is unknown. Base qualities are not provided; no much larger clone lies one nucleotide away.

The source material was PBMCs. The rearrangement joined TRBV6-6 to TRBJ2-7, and 7 junction bases match TRBD1. This clonotype originated in a man aged 50-60 years in good health and CMV-seropositive. The DNA sequence is TGTGCCAGCAGTTTACAGGGGTGGGAGCAGTACTTC. This is translated as CASSLQGWEQYF.